This record concerns one TCR beta chain sequence. Antigen unknown. Surgery cases with the highest brain T cell transcript signatures were chosen for sequencing. Before surgery, patients took at least one anti-epileptic drug. This record comes from a study of brain T cells in children with intractable seizures. Study-level findings and limits: Pre-surgery blood may have been undersampled, hiding some clones.

Trimming removed 3 bases at V and 6 bases at J, with 5 bases between. Germline V gene lookup returns CDR1 SEHNR and CDR2 FQNEAQ (reference sequence). The CDR3 has 12 residues. Profiled with immunoSEQ multiplex PCR; TCRdb holds only in-frame clones, not every one. Of 78,000 or so clones listed, around nine tenths are singletons. The rearrangement uses TRBV7-9 and TRBJ2-2; no firm D call. This clonotype originated in a girl under 10 years old with Rasmussen encephalitis and intractable seizures. Material: peripheral blood, obtained at surgery. The CDR3 nucleotides are TGTGCCAGCAGCTTCACACCCGGGGAGCTGTTTTTT. Translating it yields CASSFTPGELFF.